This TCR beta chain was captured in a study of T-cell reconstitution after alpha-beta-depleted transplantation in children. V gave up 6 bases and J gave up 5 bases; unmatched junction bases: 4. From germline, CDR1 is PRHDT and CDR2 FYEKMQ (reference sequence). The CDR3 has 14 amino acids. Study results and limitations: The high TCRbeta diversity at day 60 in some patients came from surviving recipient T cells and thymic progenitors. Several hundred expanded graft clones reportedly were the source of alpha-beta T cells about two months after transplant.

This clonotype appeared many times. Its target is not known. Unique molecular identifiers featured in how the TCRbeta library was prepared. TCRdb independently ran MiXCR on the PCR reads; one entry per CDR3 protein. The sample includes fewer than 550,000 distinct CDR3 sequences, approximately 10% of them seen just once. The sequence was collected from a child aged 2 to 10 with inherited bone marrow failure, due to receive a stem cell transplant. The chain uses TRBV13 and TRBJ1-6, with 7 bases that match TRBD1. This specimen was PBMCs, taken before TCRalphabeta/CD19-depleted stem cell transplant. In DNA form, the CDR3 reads TGTGCCAGCAGACTCCAGGGGGATAATTCACCCCTCCACTTT. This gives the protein CASRLQGDNSPLHF.